This T cell receptor (beta chain) stems from a study of T cell repertoires in cytomegalovirus infection. Study-wide points: Carriers of CMV and the relevant HLA type were discriminated by public TCR beta frequency.

Germline assignment: CDR1 MNHEY and CDR2 SVGAGI. The germline V and J ends were trimmed by 0 bases and 0 bases, with 13 bases remaining between them. The CDR3 has 17 amino acids. MiXCR, applied by TCRdb to the reads, yields one record per CDR3 protein. Altogether nearly 550,000 distinct CDR3 sequences are present, 15% to 20% being singletons, with the ten largest covering roughly 25%. This clonotype was seen ten or more times. What it binds is unknown. The V call is TRBV6-5, the J call TRBJ2-3; D perhaps matches TRBD2 (6 bases). The origin of this receptor is a human donor in good health (CMV status not recorded). Some clones in this sample may be carry-over from other donors' samples. Specimen: CD8+ T cells from PBMCs. CDR3 residues: CASSYSPDRGSTDTQYF. CDR3 coding DNA: TGTGCCAGCAGTTACTCGCCCGACCGGGGGAGCACAGATACGCAGTATTTT.